Shown below are 18 T cell receptor beta chains from a single sample sequenced in a study of blood T cell repertoires in COVID-19. Clones were read by immunoSEQ multiplex PCR, and TCRdb kept only the in-frame ones, dropping some. The sample lists more than 85,000 clones, approximately 82% seen once, with roughly 20% in the top ten. The source material was peripheral blood. These receptors all come from a woman aged 55-75 years with acute or convalescent COVID-19.

The chain recombines TRBV19 with TRBJ2-5; unclear D gene. The V and J ends lost 3 bases and 4 bases respectively, with 15 bases between them. Looked up from germline, CDR1 is LNHDA and CDR2 is SQIVND (reference sequence). This CDR3 has 15 residues. In DNA, the CDR3 is TGTGCCAGTAGTATTGTCTTTAGCATAATAGAGACCCAGTACTTC. This gives the protein CASSIVFSIIETQYF.

Only a few counts were recorded for this clone. The chain recombines TRBV10-3 with TRBJ1-1; tentatively, D is TRBD1 (6 bases). This CDR3 comprises 13 residues. V was shortened by 6 bases and J by 1 base, with 9 bases between the two germline ends. Germline V gives CDR1 ENHRY, CDR2 SYGVKD. In nucleotides, the CDR3 is TGTGCCATCAGCTTACAGGGGAACACTGAAGCTTTCTTT. Its translation: CAISLQGNTEAFF.

The chain couples TRBV15 to TRBJ1-3; possibly TRBD1 for D (5 bases). Trimming pared 6 bases from V and 1 base from J, leaving 13 bases between. The length of the CDR3 is 15 residues. Germline CDR1 is LNHNV and CDR2 is YYDKDF (reference sequence). CDR3 sequence: CATSIRAGSGNTIYF. Written as DNA, the CDR3 is TGTGCCACCAGTATTAGAGCAGGGTCTGGAAACACCATATATTTT. Supplemented by reference TRBV15 and TRBJ1-3, the full variable domain reads DAMVIQNPRYQVTQFGKPVTLSCSQTLNHNVMYWYQQKSSQAPKLLFHYYDKDFNNEADTPDNFQSRRPNTSFCFLDIRSPGLGDTAMYLCATSIRAGSGNTIYFGEGSWLTVV.

The chain is built from TRBV3-1 (or the pseudogene TRBV3-2) and TRBJ1-3, with D possibly TRBD1 on 6 matching bases. Deletions cut 3 bases from V and 2 bases from J, with 8 bases between. Germline V gives CDR1 LGHDT, CDR2 YNNKEL (reference sequence). The CDR3 is 14 residues long. CDR3 DNA: TGTGCCAGCAGCCACCGGACAGCTGGAAACACCATATATTTT. Protein sequence: CASSHRTAGNTIYF.

The sample holds one count of this clone. The chain recombines TRBV7-3 with TRBJ1-1, with 7 positions matching TRBD1. J was trimmed by 5 bases and V by 4 bases; bases with no gene match: 7. Germline assignment: CDR1 SGHTA and CDR2 FQGTGA. The CDR3 is 14 residues long. Here the CDR3 reads CASSSRQGSTEAFF. In DNA form, the CDR3 reads TGTGCCAGCAGCTCTCGACAGGGAAGTACTGAAGCTTTCTTT.

The V gene is TRBV5-4, the J gene TRBJ2-2, with 9 positions matching TRBD2. CDR1 SGHNT and CDR2 YYREEE come from the germline V gene (reference sequence). Germline trimming cut 3 bases from V and 0 bases from J; bases unmatched to any gene: 15. The CDR3 has 20 amino acids. The CDR3 reads CASSSSRASGVGANTGELFF. DNA of the CDR3: TGTGCCAGCAGCTCCTCCCGGGCTAGCGGGGTCGGCGCGAACACCGGGGAGCTGTTTTTT. The full variable domain, with the rest looked up from reference TRBV5-4 and TRBJ2-2, is ETGVTQSPTHLIKTRGQQVTLRCSSQSGHNTVSWYQQALGQGPQFIFQYYREEENGRGNFPPRFSGLQFPNYSSELNVNALELDDSALYLCASSSSRASGVGANTGELFFGEGSRLTVL.

The rearrangement joins TRBV18 to TRBJ2-7; D possibly corresponds to TRBD1 (5 bases). CDR3 length equals 11 residues. Germline-derived CDR1 and CDR2 are KGHSH and LQKENI. V was pared by 4 bases and J by 5 bases, with 6 bases between. The chain's CDR3 is CASSQGDEQYF. DNA of the CDR3: TGTGCCAGCTCACAAGGGGACGAGCAGTACTTC.

This clone was seen just once. The rearrangement uses TRBV5-1 and TRBJ1-2, with 8 bases aligning to TRBD1. Trimming took 4 bases from V and 8 from J; bases not matched to a gene: 7. Germline V CDR1 and CDR2: SGHRS, YFSETQ. The CDR3 extends over 13 amino acids. The CDR3 DNA reads TGCGCCAGCAGCCTGGACAGGGCCAAGGGCTACACCTTC. Protein product: CASSLDRAKGYTF.

V gene TRBV7-3 combines with J gene TRBJ1-1; D perhaps matches TRBD1 (5 bases). With 5 bases removed from V and 4 bases from J, the gap between germline ends came to 11 bases. This CDR3 has 13 residues. Germline CDR1 and CDR2: SGHTA and FQGTGA. The CDR3 DNA reads as TGTGCCAGCAGCATCGGGGGAGGCACTGAAGCTTTCTTT. Translation gives CASSIGGGTEAFF.

This rearrangement joins TRBV5-1 to TRBJ1-1; no definite D call. CDR3 length: 14 amino acids. The germline gives CDR1 SGHRS, CDR2 YFSETQ. Trimming stripped 4 bases from V and 0 bases from J, with 10 bases between. CDR3 sequence: CASSQLEMNTEAFF. CDR3 sequence (DNA): TGCGCCAGCAGCCAACTTGAGATGAACACTGAAGCTTTCTTT.

CDR3 nucleotide sequence: TGTGCCAGCCTAAATCCACAGGGCACTGAAGCTTTCTTT. Its translation is CASLNPQGTEAFF. The chain combines TRBV28 with TRBJ1-1; D might be TRBD1 (6 bases). The CDR3 consists of 13 residues. Germline V gives CDR1 MDHEN, CDR2 SYDVKM. Trimming left V 8 bases short and J 4 bases short, with 14 bases between.

V is TRBV18 and J is TRBJ2-7; 9 nucleotides match TRBD1. This CDR3 comprises 14 residues. The germline V gene has CDR1 KGHSH and CDR2 LQKENI. The ends lost 6 bases at V and 1 base at J; junction bases unmatched: 4. This CDR3 is CASSPGTGSYEQYF. CDR3 DNA: TGTGCCAGCTCCCCCGGGACAGGGTCCTACGAGCAGTACTTC. The whole variable domain, filled in from reference TRBV18 and TRBJ2-7, reads NAGVMQNPRHLVRRRGQEARLRCSPMKGHSHVYWYRQLPEEGLKFMVYLQKENIIDESGMPKERFSAEFPKEGPSILRIQQVVRGDSAAYFCASSPGTGSYEQYFGPGTRLTVT.

The gene calls are TRBV3-1 (or the pseudogene TRBV3-2) and TRBJ2-1; 7 bases match TRBD1. CDR1 and CDR2 from the germline V gene are LGHDT and YNNKEL (reference sequence). V shed 4 bases, J shed 2 bases, and the junction held 8 bases outside the gene matches. This CDR3 is 16 amino acids long. The CDR3: CASSREPGQPYNEQFF. The DNA for the CDR3 is TGTGCCAGCAGCCGAGAGCCGGGACAGCCCTACAATGAGCAGTTCTTC.

In its sample, this clone was seen a few times. The genes are TRBV9 and TRBJ1-2; 9 bases fit TRBD1. The CDR3 has 15 residues. Germline V gives CDR1 SGDLS, CDR2 YYNGEE. The J segment lost 7 bases and the V segment lost 2 bases, leaving 9 bases of the junction unmatched. In nucleotides, the CDR3 is TGTGCCAGCAGCGTTCAGGACAGGGGAGGTGGTGGCTACACCTTC. Its translation is CASSVQDRGGGGYTF.

The chain joins TRBV14 to TRBJ1-1; D uncertain. CDR3 length: 13 residues. The V and J ends lost 3 bases and 10 bases respectively, with 15 bases between them. CDR1 and CDR2 from the germline V gene are SGHDN and FVKESK. The CDR3 DNA follows: TGTGCCAGCAGCCAGTCGGAAGGAGTTACAGCTTTCTTT. Translating gives CASSQSEGVTAFF.

This chain joins TRBV24-1 and TRBJ2-2, with TRBD2 identical over 10 bases. The J segment lost 6 bases and the V segment lost 6 bases, leaving 3 bases of the junction unmatched. The length of the CDR3 is 14 residues. Germline assignment: CDR1 KGHDR and CDR2 SFDVKD. The CDR3 spells CATSSSGSAGELFF. The CDR3, as DNA: TGTGCCACCAGTTCTAGCGGGAGCGCCGGGGAGCTGTTTTTT.

This chain uses TRBV19 with TRBJ2-2, with 9 nucleotides matching TRBD1. V lost 8 bases, J lost 6 bases, and 7 bases stayed unmatched. Germline CDR1 LNHDA, CDR2 SQIVND (reference sequence). The CDR3 has 14 amino acids. The chain's CDR3 is CASEDRGAAGELFF. The CDR3 DNA sequence: TGTGCCAGTGAGGACAGGGGAGCGGCCGGGGAGCTGTTTTTT.

The chain is built from TRBV6-5 and TRBJ1-1, with TRBD1 matching over 7 bases. The CDR3 runs to 13 residues. V gave up 7 bases and J gave up 5 bases; unmatched junction bases: 7. The V gene's germline CDR1 is MNHEY and CDR2 SVGAGI. In nucleotides, the CDR3 is TGTGCCAGCAACCGGCAGGGGGGTACTGAAGCTTTCTTT. It specifies CASNRQGGTEAFF.